The clone carrying this T cell receptor beta chain was detected a few times. Its target is not known. Trimming shortened V by 3 bases and J by 0 bases, and 8 bases separated the two germline ends. Looked up from germline, CDR1 is KGHSH and CDR2 is LQKENI. This CDR3 contains 15 residues. Using genomic DNA as the template, TCR beta VDJ and CDR3 profiling was carried out. Via MiXCR, TCRdb re-called the reads, giving one row per CDR3 protein. The sample has about 160,000 distinct CDR3 sequences; 47% are singletons. This record comes from a study of CD8+CD57+ T cells in acquired aplastic anemia. Background on the study: Sorted CD4+ and CD8+ cells yielded about 2.9 ug of DNA on average.

Study-level findings and limits: Patients and controls turned out to have approximately 29 CD8+ CDR3 sequences in common.

Selection for sequencing was limited to patients who had shown CD8+CD57+ cell expansion by flow cytometry. The chain recombines TRBV18 with TRBJ2-2; D gene uncertain. The receptor comes from a human donor with aplastic anemia. Source material: sorted CD4+, CD8+, or CD8+CD57+ T cells (not recorded which) from PBMCs. The DNA of the CDR3 is TGTGCCAGCTCACCGACGACCGCGAACACCGGGGAGCTGTTTTTT. It specifies CASSPTTANTGELFF.